Each of the 16 T cell receptor beta chains below was sequenced from the same sample in a study of CD8 T cells in ankylosing spondylitis. Findings of the study overall: Seemingly characteristic of ankylosing spondylitis blood was a TCR beta motif consisting of fewer than 10 highly homologous variants.

Their antigens are not known. TCRdb re-analysed the 5' RACE reads in MiXCR, keeping a single row per CDR3 protein. The profile shows about 540,000 distinct CDR3 sequences, more than 9.5% of them singletons. Sequenced material: blood, either unsorted or a sorted T cell fraction (not recorded which). These receptors were obtained from a male donor with ankylosing spondylitis.

The sample holds a few counts of this clonotype. V usage is TRBV20-1 and J usage is TRBJ1-1; D is ambiguous. The CDR3 consists of 16 residues. Trimming took off 0 bases at V and 3 bases at J, with 17 bases between the two ends. Germline loops: CDR1 DFQATT, CDR2 SNEGSKA (reference sequence). The CDR3 bases are TGCAGTGCTAGAGATTTTACGGGCCAGAGGTACACTGAAGCTTTCTTT. Encoded protein: CSARDFTGQRYTEAFF.

This chain connects TRBV20-1 to TRBJ2-7, with 10 bases lining up with TRBD2. The CDR3 length is 14 residues. The V gene end was trimmed by 6 bases and the J gene end by 3 bases; junction bases not matched to a gene: 8. Germline CDR1 reads DFQATT; CDR2 reads SNEGSKA (reference sequence). DNA of the CDR3: TGCAGTGCCTCGAGGACTAGCGGAAACTACGAGCAGTACTTC. This codes for CSASRTSGNYEQYF.

About this clonotype itself: A much larger clone lies one base from this, so it may be a read error. The rearrangement joins TRBV20-1 to TRBJ2-7; D unresolved. CDR3 length: 11 residues. Trimming shortened V by 7 bases and J by 5 bases, and 12 bases separated the two germline ends. Germline V lookup: CDR1 DFQATT, CDR2 SNEGSKA (reference sequence). The DNA of the CDR3 is TGCAGTGATAGTCCCGAGGACGAGCAGTACTTC. Translation: CSDSPEDEQYF.

This clonotype appeared many times. This rearrangement joins TRBV5-1 to TRBJ2-5; TRBD2 might be the D (5 bases). Trimming removed 4 bases at V and 5 bases at J, with 18 bases between. CDR3 length: 15 amino acids. The V gene's germline CDR1 is SGHRS and CDR2 YFSETQ. The CDR3 loop is CASSPMHTAVETQYF. In nucleotides, the CDR3 is TGCGCCAGCAGCCCCATGCACACAGCGGTTGAGACCCAGTACTTC. The full variable domain, its missing parts supplied by reference TRBV5-1 and TRBJ2-5, is KAGVTQTPRYLIKTRGQQVTLSCSPISGHRSVSWYQQTPGQGLQFLFEYFSETQRNKGNFPGRFSGRQFSNSRSEMNVSTLELGDSALYLCASSPMHTAVETQYFGPGTRLLVL.

The chain recombines TRBV27 with TRBJ1-1; D possibly corresponds to TRBD1 (5 bases). The V gene's germline CDR1 is MNHEY and CDR2 SMNVEV (reference sequence). The CDR3 has 14 residues. The V and J ends lost 7 bases and 4 bases respectively, with 16 bases between them. CDR3 amino acids: CASTTDDGATEAFF. The CDR3 DNA reads TGTGCCAGCACAACCGACGATGGGGCCACTGAAGCTTTCTTT.

Only one count was recorded for this clonotype. J is TRBJ1-1 and V is TRBV6-2 or TRBV6-3; 8 bases map to TRBD1. Germline V gene data show CDR1 as MNHEY and CDR2 as SVGEGT. V lost 8 bases, J lost 5 bases, and 7 bases stayed unmatched. The CDR3 has 13 amino acids. For the CDR3, the DNA is TGTGCCAGCGGCAACAGGGGGAATACTGAAGCTTTCTTT. Protein product: CASGNRGNTEAFF.

The CDR3 sequence is CASSESGRDEQFF. The CDR3 DNA is TGCGCCAGCAGTGAGTCGGGCAGGGATGAGCAGTTCTTC. The chain links TRBV10-1 to TRBJ2-1, with D possibly TRBD1 on 5 matching bases. The germline V gene has CDR1 WNHNN and CDR2 SYGVQD (reference sequence). This CDR3 spans 13 amino acids. The germline V and J ends were trimmed by 0 bases and 8 bases, with 8 bases remaining between them.

The chain combines TRBV5-5 with TRBJ1-1; 10 bases align to TRBD1. CDR3 size: 15 residues. Germline assignment: CDR1 SGHKS and CDR2 YYEKEE (reference sequence). J lost 6 bases, V lost 4 bases, and 9 bases had no gene match. The CDR3 loop is CASSELDRGRAEAFF. DNA of the CDR3: TGTGCCAGCAGCGAATTGGACAGGGGGAGGGCTGAAGCTTTCTTT.

This clonotype was seen many times. The gene calls are TRBV20-1 and TRBJ2-1, with 15 bases fitting TRBD2. Trimming at V came to 5 bases and at J to 7 bases, leaving 6 bases not matched to a gene. Per the germline V gene, CDR1 is DFQATT and CDR2 is SNEGSKA (reference sequence). The CDR3 totals 15 residues. As DNA, the CDR3 is TGCAGTGCTGCCTGGACTAGCGGGAGGGGTAATGAGCAGTTCTTC. It encodes CSAAWTSGRGNEQFF.

The CDR3 DNA reads as TGTGCCATGTCCGGGGACCTGGGGGGCCAGGGCACAGATACGCAGTATTTT. Its translation is CAMSGDLGGQGTDTQYF. This sequence joins TRBV10-3 and TRBJ2-3; the D gene could be TRBD1 or TRBD2 (6 bases each). Trimming cost V 9 bases and J 1 base, with 23 bases left between them. CDR1 and CDR2 (germline): ENHRY, SYGVKD. This CDR3 region has 17 residues.

This clonotype showed up just a few times. This chain joins TRBV12-3 or TRBV12-4 and TRBJ2-5, with TRBD2 matching 11 bases. This CDR3 comprises 16 residues. V lost 5 bases, J lost 4 bases, and 9 bases stayed unmatched. CDR3 sequence: CASSHSETSGIETQYF. The CDR3 DNA sequence: TGTGCCAGCAGTCATAGCGAGACTAGCGGGATAGAGACCCAGTACTTC.

This clonotype was seen ten or more times. The rearrangement uses TRBV25-1 and TRBJ1-5; the D is unclear. CDR3 length equals 14 residues. V dropped 4 bases and J dropped 4 bases, with 11 bases sitting between them. Germline V gene data show CDR1 as MGHDK and CDR2 as SYGVNS. This chain's CDR3 is CASSGAGRNQPQHF. DNA for the CDR3: TGTGCCAGCAGTGGAGCCGGGAGGAATCAGCCCCAGCATTTT.

This clonotype came up a few times. V gene TRBV28 combines with J gene TRBJ1-1; 10 nucleotides match TRBD1. The CDR3 covers 13 residues. V lost 8 bases to trimming and J lost 5 bases; unmatched junction nucleotides: 5. Germline lookup yields CDR1 MDHEN and CDR2 SYDVKM. In DNA, the CDR3 is TGTGCCAGCTACCGGGACAGGGGAACTGAAGCTTTCTTT. This sequence encodes CASYRDRGTEAFF. Based on the CDR3 plus reference TRBV28 and TRBJ1-1, the full variable domain is DVKVTQSSRYLVKRTGEKVFLECVQDMDHENMFWYRQDPGLGLRLIYFSYDVKMKEKGDIPEGYSVSREKKERFSLILESASTNQTSMYLCASYRDRGTEAFFGQGTRLTVV.

V and J are TRBV3-1 and TRBJ1-6; no firm D call. Germline CDR1 LGHDT, CDR2 YNNKEL (reference sequence). There are 15 residues in the CDR3. Trimming pared 4 bases from V and 4 bases from J, leaving 11 bases between. The CDR3 DNA is TGTGCCAGCAGCCTTGCGGCAGATTATAATTCACCCCTCCACTTT. Its translation is CASSLAADYNSPLHF.

This clonotype was detected only a few times. V and J are TRBV9 and TRBJ2-1; 12 bases fit TRBD2. The CDR3 length is 17 residues. Trimming took 3 bases from V and 7 from J; bases not matched to a gene: 11. Per the germline V gene, CDR1 is SGDLS and CDR2 is YYNGEE. For the CDR3, the DNA is TGTGCCAGCAGCGAGAGGACTAGCGGGAATAACAGAAATGAGCAGTTCTTC. Its protein is CASSERTSGNNRNEQFF. The full variable domain, its missing parts supplied by reference TRBV9 and TRBJ2-1, is DSGVTQTPKHLITATGQRVTLRCSPRSGDLSVYWYQQSLDQGLQFLIQYYNGEERAKGNILERFSAQQFPDLHSELNLSSLELGDSALYFCASSERTSGNNRNEQFFGPGTRLTVL.

This clonotype was recorded a few times. This chain connects TRBV3-1 to TRBJ2-2; D ambiguous. V lost 1 base and J lost 10, with 13 bases in between. Looked up from germline, CDR1 is LGHDT and CDR2 is YNNKEL (reference sequence). The CDR3 has 14 amino acids. CDR3 loop: CASSQVQSYVELFF. In nucleotides, the CDR3 is TGTGCCAGCAGCCAAGTCCAGTCGTATGTGGAGCTGTTTTTT.